This T cell receptor beta chain was captured by sequencing in a study of blood T cell repertoires in COVID-19. The CDR3 loop spans 14 amino acids. Between the trimmed V and J ends, which lost 6 bases and 7 bases, there was a span of 18 bases. Germline lookup yields CDR1 SGHTA and CDR2 FQGNSA. Some clones are missing from TCRdb's copy, which holds only in-frame ones; the method was immunoSEQ multiplex PCR. The sample carries approximately 97,000 clones, more than 75% recorded once. The specimen was peripheral blood. J is TRBJ2-5 and V is TRBV7-2, with D possibly matching TRBD2 (6 bases). The receptor's source is a human donor in a cohort sampled during active COVID-19. The CDR3: CASRPNSWRGTQYF. The CDR3 DNA reads TGTGCCAGCAGACCTAACTCCTGGCGGGGGACCCAGTACTTC.